The rows below give T cell receptor beta chains drawn from one sample of a study of T-cell reconstitution after alpha-beta-depleted transplantation in children. TCRdb re-analysed the PCR reads in MiXCR, keeping a single row per CDR3 protein. The table lists around 380,000 distinct CDR3 sequences, approximately 10% of them singletons. The sample in question was PBMCs from the stem cell graft donor, obtained from the stem cell graft. The receptors were gathered from a human donor who donated a stem cell graft to a child with acute myeloid leukemia. CDR3s include the opening cysteine and the closing phenylalanine or tryptophan. The D gene is left open where the match is weak. A row's size may be missing; if present it is once, few, many or a size class.

TRBJ2-2 . TRBV20-1 . TGCAGTGCTAGCGGGGGCACCGGGGAGCTGTTTTTT CSASGGTGELFF
TRBJ2-5 . TRBV11-2 many TGTGCCAGCAGCTTAGGAGGGAAGACCCAGTACTTC CASSLGGKTQYF
TRBJ2-5 TRBD2 TRBV7-9 few TGTGCCAGCAGCCCTGGCCTAGCGGAGCTTAATCAAGAGACCCAGTACTTC CASSPGLAELNQETQYF
TRBJ2-1 TRBD1 TRBV29-1 few TGCAGCGTCCACATTAGGGGGCGCGTAAACTCCTACAATGAGCAGTTCTTC CSVHIRGRVNSYNEQFF
TRBJ2-1 TRBD1 TRBV6-4 . TGTGCCAGCAGAAGGACAGGAGTGAACAATGAGCAGTTCTTC CASRRTGVNNEQFF
TRBJ2-7 . TRBV5-6 few TGTGCCAGCAGCTCGGAACCTAGAGGGTACGAGCAGTACTTC CASSSEPRGYEQYF
TRBJ2-5 . TRBV6-1 few TGTGCCAGCAGCAGGAACAGGGCGGGAGCAGAGACCCAGTACTTC CASSRNRAGAETQYF
TRBJ2-7 . TRBV4-1 . TGCGCCAGCAGTCGAGGAGGGGACGAGCAGTACTTC CASSRGGDEQYF
TRBJ2-1 TRBD2 TRBV3-1 many TGTGCCAGCAGCCATCCTCGCCGACTGGGGGGGAACAATGAGCAGTTCTTC CASSHPRRLGGNNEQFF
TRBJ2-1 TRBD2 TRBV11-1 . TGTGCCAGCAGCTTAGGTGGTTTGGGGGGAGGGCCTCACAATGAGCAGTTCTTC CASSLGGLGGGPHNEQFF
TRBJ2-3 . TRBV12-3/TRBV12-4 many TGTGCCAGCAGTCCGGGACTCAACACAGATACGCAGTATTTT CASSPGLNTDTQYF
TRBJ2-2 TRBD2 TRBV25-1 many TGTGCCAGCACTCCAGCGGGGGGGGAGCTGTTTTTT CASTPAGGELFF
TRBJ1-4 . TRBV3-1 . TGTGCCTGCACCGAAGGGCCCCGGGGTTTTCATCCCGGCCCTAATGAAAAACTGTTTTTT CACTEGPRGFHPGPNEKLFF
TRBJ2-1 TRBD2 TRBV5-1 . TGCGCCAGCAGCTTTAATGTCGGGGGGGGTAATGAGCAGTTCTTC CASSFNVGGGNEQFF
TRBJ2-1 TRBD2 TRBV20-1 . TGCAGTGCTAGTATGAGACTTGGGAGGGATGAGCAGTTCTTC CSASMRLGRDEQFF
TRBJ2-5 . TRBV12-3/TRBV12-4 . TGTGCCAGCACGTACGGGCAAGAGACCCAGTACTTC CASTYGQETQYF
TRBJ2-7 . TRBV27 many TGTGCCAGCAGTTCTCCGACTTACGAGCAGTACTTC CASSSPTYEQYF